Sequencing of this T cell receptor (beta chain) was carried out in a study of blood T cell repertoires in COVID-19. Per the original methods: Amplification from reference gene primers served as the basis for estimated nucleated cell counts. Repertoires were generated with immunoSEQ multiplex PCR, while TCRdb's copy carries only in-frame clones and drops some. V and J calls and clone size are copied from that table; D and trimming were computed from the DNA. The sample holds 55,000 to 80,000 clones, 83% seen once. Germline CDR1 and CDR2: LNHDA and SQIVND (reference sequence). The CDR3 is 13 amino acids. Deletions cut 6 bases from V and 4 bases from J, with 13 bases between.

The TCR sequence derives from a man aged 50-59 years with active COVID-19. Sequencing was done on a sample of peripheral blood. The V and J genes are TRBV19 and TRBJ2-7; weak D call: TRBD1 (6 bases). The DNA for the CDR3 is TGTGCCAGTAGGATGGCTAGGGGGTACGAGCAGTACTTC. The encoded protein is CASRMARGYEQYF.